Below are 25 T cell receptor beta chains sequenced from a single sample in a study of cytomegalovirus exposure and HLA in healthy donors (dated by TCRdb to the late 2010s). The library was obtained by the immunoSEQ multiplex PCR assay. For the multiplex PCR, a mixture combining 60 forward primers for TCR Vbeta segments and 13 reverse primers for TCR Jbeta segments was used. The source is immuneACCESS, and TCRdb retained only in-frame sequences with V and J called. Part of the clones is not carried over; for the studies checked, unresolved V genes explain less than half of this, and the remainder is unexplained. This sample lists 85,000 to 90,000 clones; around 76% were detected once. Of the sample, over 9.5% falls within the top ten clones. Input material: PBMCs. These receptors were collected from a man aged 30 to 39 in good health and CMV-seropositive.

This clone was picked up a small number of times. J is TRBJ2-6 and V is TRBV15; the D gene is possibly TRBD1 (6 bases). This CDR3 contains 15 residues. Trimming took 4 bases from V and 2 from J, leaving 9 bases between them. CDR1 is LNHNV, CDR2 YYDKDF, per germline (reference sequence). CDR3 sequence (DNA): TGTGCCACCAGCAAGGACAGCGCTGGGGCCAACGTCCTGACTTTC. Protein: CATSKDSAGANVLTF.

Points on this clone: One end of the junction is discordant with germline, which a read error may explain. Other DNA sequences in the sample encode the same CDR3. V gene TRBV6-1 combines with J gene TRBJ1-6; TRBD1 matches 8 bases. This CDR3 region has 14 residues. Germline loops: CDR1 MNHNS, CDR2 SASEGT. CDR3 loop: CASSEDRANSPLHF. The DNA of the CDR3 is TGTGCCAGCAGTGAGGACAGGGCTAATTCCCCCCTCCACTTT.

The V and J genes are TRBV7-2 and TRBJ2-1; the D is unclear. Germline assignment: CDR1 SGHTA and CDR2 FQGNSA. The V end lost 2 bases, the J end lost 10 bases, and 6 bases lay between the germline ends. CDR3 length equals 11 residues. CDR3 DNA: TGTGCCAGCAGCTTATCTAAGGAGCAGTTCTTC. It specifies CASSLSKEQFF.

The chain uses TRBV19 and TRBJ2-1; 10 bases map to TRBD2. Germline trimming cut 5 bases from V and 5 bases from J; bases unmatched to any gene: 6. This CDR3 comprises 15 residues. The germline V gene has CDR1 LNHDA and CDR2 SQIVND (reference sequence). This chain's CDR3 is CASSARTSGHNEQFF. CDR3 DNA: TGTGCCAGTAGTGCAAGGACTAGCGGCCACAATGAGCAGTTCTTC.

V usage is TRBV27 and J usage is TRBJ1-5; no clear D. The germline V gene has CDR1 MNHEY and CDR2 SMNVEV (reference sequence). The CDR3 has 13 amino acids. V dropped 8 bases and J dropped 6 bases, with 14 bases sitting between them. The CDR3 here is CASGSILGQPQHF. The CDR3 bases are TGTGCCAGCGGGAGCATCTTGGGTCAGCCCCAGCATTTT.

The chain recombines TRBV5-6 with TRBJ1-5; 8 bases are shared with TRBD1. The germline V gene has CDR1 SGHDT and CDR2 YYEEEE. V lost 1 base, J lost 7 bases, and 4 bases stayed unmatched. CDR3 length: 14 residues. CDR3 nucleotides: TGTGCCAGCAGCTTGAGGACAGGGCTCCAGCCCCAGCATTTT. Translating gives CASSLRTGLQPQHF.

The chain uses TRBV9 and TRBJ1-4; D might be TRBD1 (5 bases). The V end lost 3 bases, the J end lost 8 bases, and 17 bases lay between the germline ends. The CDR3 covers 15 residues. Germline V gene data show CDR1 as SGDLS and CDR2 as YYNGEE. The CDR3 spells CASSATGRPGEKLFF. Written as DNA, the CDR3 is TGTGCCAGCAGCGCCACAGGACGCCCCGGCGAAAAACTGTTTTTT. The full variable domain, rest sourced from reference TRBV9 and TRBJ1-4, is DSGVTQTPKHLITATGQRVTLRCSPRSGDLSVYWYQQSLDQGLQFLIQYYNGEERAKGNILERFSAQQFPDLHSELNLSSLELGDSALYFCASSATGRPGEKLFFGSGTQLSVL.

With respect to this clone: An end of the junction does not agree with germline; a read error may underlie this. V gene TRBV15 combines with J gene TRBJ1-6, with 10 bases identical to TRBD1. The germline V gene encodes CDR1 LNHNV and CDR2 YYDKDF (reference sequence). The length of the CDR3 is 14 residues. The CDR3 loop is CAARTGGNNSPLHF. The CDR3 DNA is TGTGCCGCCAGGACAGGGGGGAATAATTCACCCCTCCACTTT.

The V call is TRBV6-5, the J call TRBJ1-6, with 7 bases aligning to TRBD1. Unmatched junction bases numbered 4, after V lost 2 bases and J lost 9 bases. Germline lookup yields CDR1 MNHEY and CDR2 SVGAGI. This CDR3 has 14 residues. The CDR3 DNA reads TGTGCCAGCAGTTACCGGACAGGCTCTTCACCCCTCCACTTT. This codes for CASSYRTGSSPLHF.

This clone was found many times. For the CDR3, the DNA is TGCGCCAGCAGCCGTTCGGGGGAGACCTACAATGAGCAGTTCTTC. Its protein product is CASSRSGETYNEQFF. This chain uses TRBV4-1 with TRBJ2-1; D is perhaps TRBD2 (6 bases). The CDR3 covers 15 residues. The V and J ends lost 4 bases and 2 bases respectively, with 12 bases between them. From germline, CDR1 is MGHRA and CDR2 YSYEKL.

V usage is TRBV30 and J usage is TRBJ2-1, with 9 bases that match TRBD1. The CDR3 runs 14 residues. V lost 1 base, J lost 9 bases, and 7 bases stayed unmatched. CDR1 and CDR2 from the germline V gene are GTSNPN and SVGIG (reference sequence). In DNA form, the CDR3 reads TGTGCCTGGAGTGGGGGACAGGGAGTGGGTGAGCAGTTCTTC. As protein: CAWSGGQGVGEQFF. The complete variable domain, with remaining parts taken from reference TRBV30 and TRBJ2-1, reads SQTIHQWPATLVQPVGSPLSLECTVEGTSNPNLYWYRQAAGRGLQLLFYSVGIGQISSEVPQNLSASRPQDRQFILSSKKLLLSDSGFYLCAWSGGQGVGEQFFGPGTRLTVL.

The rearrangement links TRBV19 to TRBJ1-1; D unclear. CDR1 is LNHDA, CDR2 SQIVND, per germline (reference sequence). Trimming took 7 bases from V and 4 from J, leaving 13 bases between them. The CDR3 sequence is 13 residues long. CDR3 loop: CASMVVPGTEAFF. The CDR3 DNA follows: TGTGCCAGTATGGTGGTCCCGGGCACTGAAGCTTTCTTT.

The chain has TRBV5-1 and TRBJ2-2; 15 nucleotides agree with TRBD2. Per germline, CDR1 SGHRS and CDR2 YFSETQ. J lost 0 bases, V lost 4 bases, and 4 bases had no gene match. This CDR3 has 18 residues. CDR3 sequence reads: CASSIRTSGGANTGELFF. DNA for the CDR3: TGCGCCAGCAGCATTAGGACTAGCGGGGGGGCGAACACCGGGGAGCTGTTTTTT.

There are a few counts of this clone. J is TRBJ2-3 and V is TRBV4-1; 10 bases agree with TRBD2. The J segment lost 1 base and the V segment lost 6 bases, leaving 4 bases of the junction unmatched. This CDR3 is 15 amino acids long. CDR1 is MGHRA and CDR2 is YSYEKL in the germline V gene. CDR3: CASSLGTSGTDTQYF. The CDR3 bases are TGCGCCAGCAGTCTGGGGACTAGCGGCACAGATACGCAGTATTTT.

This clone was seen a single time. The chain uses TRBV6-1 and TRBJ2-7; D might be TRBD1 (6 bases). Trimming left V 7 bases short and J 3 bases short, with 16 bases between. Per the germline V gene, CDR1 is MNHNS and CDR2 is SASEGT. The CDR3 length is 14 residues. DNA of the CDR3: TGTGCCAGCACGCCAGCCACAGGGATCTACGAGCAGTACTTC. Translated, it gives CASTPATGIYEQYF.

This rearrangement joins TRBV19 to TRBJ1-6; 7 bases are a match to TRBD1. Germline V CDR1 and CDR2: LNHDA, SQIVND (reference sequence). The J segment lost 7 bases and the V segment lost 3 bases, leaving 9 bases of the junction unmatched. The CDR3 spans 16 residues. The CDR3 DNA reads TGTGCCAGTAGTATGGGCGACAGGGCTTACAATTCACCCCTCCACTTT. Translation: CASSMGDRAYNSPLHF. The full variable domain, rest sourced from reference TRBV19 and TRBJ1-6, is DGGITQSPKYLFRKEGQNVTLSCEQNLNHDAMYWYRQDPGQGLRLIYYSQIVNDFQKGDIAEGYSVSREKKESFPLTVTSAQKNPTAFYLCASSMGDRAYNSPLHFGNGTRLTVT.

The CDR3: CASSAYTGSLGEQYF. Here the CDR3 DNA reads TGTGCCAGCAGCGCGTATACAGGGTCTCTCGGCGAGCAGTACTTC. The chain recombines TRBV6-1 with TRBJ2-7; D perhaps matches TRBD1 (6 bases). Germline CDR1 MNHNS, CDR2 SASEGT. V lost 6 bases to trimming and J lost 6 bases, with 21 bases between them. The CDR3 extends over 15 amino acids.

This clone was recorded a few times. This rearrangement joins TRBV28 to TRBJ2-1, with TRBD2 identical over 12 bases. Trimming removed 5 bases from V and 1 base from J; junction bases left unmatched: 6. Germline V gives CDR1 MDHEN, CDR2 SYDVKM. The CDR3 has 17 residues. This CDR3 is CASSLAGGPTSYNEQFF. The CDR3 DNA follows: TGTGCCAGCAGTCTAGCGGGGGGGCCCACATCCTACAATGAGCAGTTCTTC.

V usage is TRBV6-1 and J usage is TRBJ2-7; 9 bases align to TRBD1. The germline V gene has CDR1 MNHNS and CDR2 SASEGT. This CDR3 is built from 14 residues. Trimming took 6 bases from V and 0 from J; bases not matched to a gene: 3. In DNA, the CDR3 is TGTGCCAGCAGGCCGGGACAGGGCTCCTACGAGCAGTACTTC. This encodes CASRPGQGSYEQYF.

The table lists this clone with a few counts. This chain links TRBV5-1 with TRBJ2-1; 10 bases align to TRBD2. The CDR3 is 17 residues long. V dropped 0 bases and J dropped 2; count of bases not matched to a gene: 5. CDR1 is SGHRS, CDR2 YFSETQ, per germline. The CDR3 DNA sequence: TGCGCCAGCAGCTTGGGGGCACTAGCGGGGACCTACAATGAGCAGTTCTTC. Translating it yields CASSLGALAGTYNEQFF.

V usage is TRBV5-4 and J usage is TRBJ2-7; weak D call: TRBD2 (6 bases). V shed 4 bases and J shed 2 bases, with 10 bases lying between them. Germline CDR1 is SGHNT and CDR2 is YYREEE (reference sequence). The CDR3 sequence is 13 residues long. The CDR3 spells CASSAGSPYEQYF. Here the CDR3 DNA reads TGTGCCAGCAGCGCCGGGAGCCCCTACGAGCAGTACTTC.

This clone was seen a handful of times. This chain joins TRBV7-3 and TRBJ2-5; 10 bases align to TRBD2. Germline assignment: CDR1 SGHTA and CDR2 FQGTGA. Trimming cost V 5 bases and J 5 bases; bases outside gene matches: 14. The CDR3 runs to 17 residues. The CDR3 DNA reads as TGTGCCAGCAGCCCTCAGGATAGCGGGGGGCCCGCCGAGACCCAGTACTTC. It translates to CASSPQDSGGPAETQYF. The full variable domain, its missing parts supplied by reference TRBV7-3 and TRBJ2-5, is GAGVSQTPSNKVTEKGKYVELRCDPISGHTALYWYRQSLGQGPEFLIYFQGTGAADDSGLPNDRFFAVRPEGSVSTLKIQRTERGDSAVYLCASSPQDSGGPAETQYFGPGTRLLVL.

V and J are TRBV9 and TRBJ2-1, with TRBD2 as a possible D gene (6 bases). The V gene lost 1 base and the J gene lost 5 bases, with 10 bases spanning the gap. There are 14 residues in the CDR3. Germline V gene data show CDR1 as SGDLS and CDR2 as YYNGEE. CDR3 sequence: CASSVLAGHNEQFF. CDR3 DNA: TGTGCCAGCAGCGTACTGGCGGGGCACAATGAGCAGTTCTTC. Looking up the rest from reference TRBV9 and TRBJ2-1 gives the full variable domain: DSGVTQTPKHLITATGQRVTLRCSPRSGDLSVYWYQQSLDQGLQFLIQYYNGEERAKGNILERFSAQQFPDLHSELNLSSLELGDSALYFCASSVLAGHNEQFFGPGTRLTVL.

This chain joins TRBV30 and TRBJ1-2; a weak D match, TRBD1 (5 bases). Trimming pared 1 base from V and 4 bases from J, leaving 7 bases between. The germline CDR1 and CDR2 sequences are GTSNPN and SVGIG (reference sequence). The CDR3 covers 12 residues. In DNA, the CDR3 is TGTGCCTGGAGTGCCGGGGGCTATGGCTACACCTTC. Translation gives CAWSAGGYGYTF.

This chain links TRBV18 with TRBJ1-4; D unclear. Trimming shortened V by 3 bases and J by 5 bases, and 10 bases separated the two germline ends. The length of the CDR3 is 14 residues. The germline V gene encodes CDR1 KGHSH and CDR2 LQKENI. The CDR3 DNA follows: TGTGCCAGCTCACCGGCATCGGGAAATGAAAAACTGTTTTTT. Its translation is CASSPASGNEKLFF.